This T cell receptor beta chain was obtained from a study of cytomegalovirus exposure and HLA in healthy donors. The CDR3 length is 14 residues. CDR1 is ENHRY, CDR2 SYGVKD, per germline. V lost 2 bases, J lost 8 bases, and 15 bases lay in between. PCR used 60 Vbeta primers and 13 Jbeta primers. TCRdb's copy holds only in-frame clones and misses some; the assay was immunoSEQ multiplex PCR. Seen here are over 120,000 clones, approximately 84% observed once, and the top ten hold 9.7%. This clone was detected only once. Its antigen remains unknown. Study results and limitations: Certain sequence variants were highly shared and formed a cluster, and this cluster was likely a sequencing artifact. Listed as cytomegalovirus-associated were 150 to 200 TCR beta chains.

The chain couples TRBV10-3 to TRBJ1-2; possible D gene TRBD1, 6 bases. Specimen: PBMCs. The sequence was collected from a woman aged 55-70 years in good health and CMV-seropositive. CDR3 sequence: CAISEQRTVRGYTF. CDR3 nucleotides: TGTGCCATCAGTGAGCAGCGGACAGTTCGGGGCTACACCTTC.